This TCR beta chain came from a study of T cell changes during pregnancy in multiple sclerosis. Clones were read by immunoSEQ multiplex PCR, and TCRdb kept only the in-frame ones, dropping some. This sample has 40,000 to 60,000 clones; 85% to 95% occur once, and the top ten carry around 1%. The CDR3 length is 15 residues. The V gene lost 5 bases and the J gene lost 4 bases, with 16 bases spanning the gap. The germline V gene has CDR1 MGHRA and CDR2 YSYEKL. This receptor was identified in a female donor with multiple sclerosis, enrolled in a pregnancy study. V is TRBV4-1 and J is TRBJ2-3; no clear D gene. Sequenced here: peripheral blood, sampled after pregnancy. CDR3 sequence: CASSSPTDEADTQYF. In DNA, the CDR3 is TGCGCCAGCAGCTCCCCAACGGATGAGGCAGATACGCAGTATTTT.